This TCR beta chain originates from a study of PD-L1 blockade in urothelial cancer. Measurement of FFPE tumor DNA relied on the use of amplified housekeeping genes. Clones were sequenced by immunoSEQ multiplex PCR, and TCRdb holds only the in-frame ones, with some missing. The data show more than 35,000 clones, roughly a third seen once. Only a few counts were recorded for this clone. Antigen: not known. Study-level points and caveats: Individuals with durable benefit had more tumor-infiltrating T lymphocytes than others.

Patients' urothelial carcinoma was locally advanced or metastatic. The V gene lost 7 bases and the J gene lost 2 bases, with 11 bases spanning the gap. The CDR3 length is 13 residues. Germline CDR1 is MNHGY and CDR2 is SAAAGT. The rearrangement joins TRBV6-8 to TRBJ1-1, with unresolved D. This TCR was sampled from a man aged 55 to 70 with urothelial cancer. The sequenced sample was tumor tissue, obtained before atezolizumab (anti-PD-L1) treatment. CDR3 region: CASKRAANTEAFF. For the CDR3, the DNA is TGTGCCAGCAAAAGGGCGGCTAACACTGAAGCTTTCTTT.